This T cell receptor beta chain is from a study of chemoradiotherapy in HPV16-positive cancers. TCRdb's table, derived via immunoSEQ multiplex PCR, lists solely in-frame clones and lacks some. Among 700 to 900 clones, around 90% were seen once, and the ten largest hold about 6%. Trimming took 7 bases from V and 0 from J; bases not matched to a gene: 12. The CDR3 length is 18 residues. CDR1 is SGHRS, CDR2 YFSETQ, per germline. The source material was tumor tissue, sampled from a patient who underwent chemoradiotherapy. This chain links TRBV5-1 with TRBJ2-6, with 8 bases identical to TRBD1. The TCR was taken from a human donor with HPV-associated anogenital cancer. CDR3: CASALWTGKSSGANVLTF. CDR3 nucleotides: TGCGCCAGCGCTCTATGGACAGGGAAAAGCTCTGGGGCCAACGTCCTGACTTTC.